This entry lists 21 T cell receptor beta chains sequenced from one sample in a study of regulatory T cells in long-lasting Graves disease. Library construction for TCR beta used iRepertoire HTBI primers and Arm-PCR of CDR3 regions. TCRdb passed the multiplex PCR reads through MiXCR, listing each CDR3 protein once. The sample carries around 240,000 distinct CDR3 sequences, 15% to 20% recorded once. Time point described: newly diagnosed GD, antithyroid drugs for less than 3 months. Extracted PBMC RNA gave rise to the TCR library. The same sample was also used in a study of T cells in Graves' hyperthyroidism and ophthalmopathy.

The sample here was peripheral blood mononuclear cells (PBMCs), taken at new diagnosis, from a patient treated with antithyroid drugs. All receptors derive from a woman in her twenties or thirties with Graves disease.

V usage is TRBV5-4 and J usage is TRBJ2-3; D may correspond to TRBD1 or TRBD2 (5 bases each). Germline CDR1 and CDR2: SGHNT and YYREEE (reference sequence). The CDR3 runs to 15 residues. With 4 bases removed from V and 0 bases from J, the gap between germline ends came to 12 bases. The CDR3 is CASSGVGGSTDTQYF. For the CDR3, the DNA is TGTGCCAGCAGCGGGGTTGGGGGTAGCACAGATACGCAGTATTTT.

A single count supports this clonotype. The V and J genes are TRBV11-1 and TRBJ2-3, with 11 bases fitting TRBD2. CDR3 length: 14 residues. CDR1 is SGHAT and CDR2 is FQDESV in the germline V gene (reference sequence). V dropped 8 bases and J dropped 1; count of bases not matched to a gene: 2. The CDR3 region has the DNA TGTGCCAGCGGGGGACTAGCGGGCACAGATACGCAGTATTTT. Its protein is CASGGLAGTDTQYF. Using reference TRBV11-1 and TRBJ2-3 for the parts outside the CDR3, the full variable domain is EAEVAQSPRYKITEKSQAVAFWCDPISGHATLYWYRQILGQGPELLVQFQDESVVDDSQLPKDRFSAERLKGVDSTLKIQPAELGDSAMYLCASGGLAGTDTQYFGPGTRLTVL.

V usage is TRBV7-3 and J usage is TRBJ2-7; 13 positions match TRBD2. With V trimmed by 6 bases and J by 4 bases, 3 bases remained unmatched. Germline V gene sequence: CDR1 SGHTA, CDR2 FQGTGA. This CDR3 spans 14 amino acids. CDR3 in DNA: TGTGCCAGCAGAACTAGCGGGGGGGGATACGAGCAGTACTTC. Translation: CASRTSGGGYEQYF.

This clonotype was seen at least ten times. This chain links TRBV2 with TRBJ2-7, with TRBD1 matching over 7 bases. In germline, CDR1 is SNHLY, CDR2 FYNNEI. The length of the CDR3 is 14 residues. The junction had 12 bases not matched to a gene; V was cut back by 7 bases and J by 6 bases. The CDR3 protein is CASKGLRTGVEQYF. CDR3 coding DNA: TGTGCCAGCAAGGGGCTAAGGACAGGCGTCGAGCAGTACTTC.

Ten or more counts support this clonotype. In DNA, the CDR3 is TGTGCCGCATCCCAGGGCTCCTACGAGCAGTACTTC. Protein sequence: CAASQGSYEQYF. The chain employs TRBV6-2 or TRBV6-3 and TRBJ2-7, with D possibly being TRBD1 (5 bases). The CDR3 sequence is 12 residues long. V dropped 11 bases and J dropped 0 bases, with 11 bases sitting between them. Germline CDR1 reads MNHEY; CDR2 reads SVGEGT.

This clonotype was found many times. The CDR3 nucleotides are TGTGCCAGCAGCTTAGGGCTCATTGGGGTAGGGAACACTGAAGCTTTCTTT. It specifies CASSLGLIGVGNTEAFF. The chain joins TRBV11-2 to TRBJ1-1; D is unresolved. The CDR3 runs 17 residues. CDR1 and CDR2 (germline): SGHAT, FQNNGV. Between the trimmed V and J ends, which lost 1 base and 1 base, there was a span of 16 bases. Full variable domain (rest looked up from reference TRBV11-2 and TRBJ1-1): EAGVAQSPRYKIIEKRQSVAFWCNPISGHATLYWYQQILGQGPKLLIQFQNNGVVDDSQLPKDRFSAERLKGVDSTLKIQPAKLEDSAVYLCASSLGLIGVGNTEAFFGQGTRLTVV.

This clonotype was counted at least ten times. The V and J genes are TRBV10-3 and TRBJ2-6; D possibly corresponds to TRBD1 (6 bases). The CDR3 loop spans 16 amino acids. Trimming removed 4 bases at V and 2 bases at J, with 12 bases between. Germline lookup yields CDR1 ENHRY and CDR2 SYGVKD. The CDR3 sequence is CAISATGSTGANVLTF. CDR3 nucleotide sequence: TGTGCCATCAGTGCCACAGGGTCAACTGGGGCCAACGTCCTGACTTTC.

This clonotype was counted ten times or more. The genes are TRBV18 and TRBJ2-2; TRBD1 matches at 7 bases. With V trimmed by 8 bases and J by 3 bases, 9 bases remained unmatched. The CDR3 loop spans 15 amino acids. Germline-derived CDR1 and CDR2 are KGHSH and LQKENI. The CDR3 DNA is TGTGCCAGCCCCGGACAGGATGAAGACACCGGGGAGCTGTTTTTT. Translated: CASPGQDEDTGELFF.

This clonotype was picked up many times. This chain joins TRBV5-1 and TRBJ1-6, with D unresolved. This CDR3 is built from 15 residues. Germline-derived CDR1 and CDR2 are SGHRS and YFSETQ. V was clipped by 6 bases and J by 7 bases, with 17 bases between them. Here the CDR3 reads CASTANWYSNSPLHF. DNA for the CDR3: TGCGCCAGCACCGCTAATTGGTATTCGAATTCACCCCTCCACTTT.

This clonotype occurred many times. This chain uses TRBV12-3 or TRBV12-4 with TRBJ2-2; 8 positions match TRBD1. J gave up 4 bases and V 5 bases, and 6 bases lay outside the gene matches. This CDR3 is built from 15 residues. CDR3 sequence reads: CASSETTGATGELFF. The CDR3 bases are TGTGCCAGCAGTGAAACGACAGGGGCCACCGGGGAGCTGTTTTTT.

A word on this clonotype: Relative to the germline gene, one junction end is altered; a read error may explain this. V and J are TRBV29-1 and TRBJ2-7, with D uncertain. CDR1 is SQVTM, CDR2 ANQGSEA, per germline. The CDR3 has 12 amino acids. In DNA, the CDR3 is TGCGGCGTTGAAGCTTCGCCCTACGAGCAGTGCTTC. Its translation: CGVEASPYEQCF.

The V and J genes are TRBV9 and TRBJ2-4; 9 bases map to TRBD1. This CDR3 has 17 amino acids. Germline CDR1 reads SGDLS; CDR2 reads YYNGEE. The junction had 10 bases not matched to a gene; V was cut back by 0 bases and J by 6 bases. The CDR3 DNA sequence: TGTGCCAGCAGCGTAGAGGATGTCGCGGGACAGGGAAACATTCAGTACTTC. It encodes CASSVEDVAGQGNIQYF.

This clonotype was seen at least ten times. This chain uses TRBV29-1 with TRBJ2-5; 8 nucleotides line up with TRBD2. The CDR3 has 13 amino acids. After removal of 4 bases from V and 5 bases from J, the junction contained 6 bases not matched to a gene. Germline CDR1 is SQVTM and CDR2 is ANQGSEA. The chain's CDR3 is CSVGGLAGETQYF. Here the CDR3 DNA reads TGCAGCGTTGGTGGGCTAGCGGGTGAGACCCAGTACTTC.

This clonotype has at least ten counts. The chain employs TRBV10-3 and TRBJ2-1, with D possibly being TRBD1 or TRBD2 (5 bases each). The ends were cut back, 4 bases at V and 0 bases at J, with 10 bases in the middle. The CDR3 is 15 residues long. The germline V gene encodes CDR1 ENHRY and CDR2 SYGVKD. The chain's CDR3 is CAISVSGASYNEQFF. CDR3 sequence (DNA): TGTGCCATCAGTGTTTCCGGGGCCTCCTACAATGAGCAGTTCTTC.

In its sample, this clonotype was seen many times. This chain connects TRBV12-5 to TRBJ1-2; 9 nucleotides agree with TRBD1. From germline, CDR1 is LGHNT and CDR2 FRNRAP. The ends lost 2 bases at V and 7 bases at J; junction bases unmatched: 14. CDR3 size: 17 residues. The CDR3 bases are TGTGCTAGTGGTTTGAACAGGGGGCGCACGGCGTATCGTGGCTACACCTTC. Translated, it gives CASGLNRGRTAYRGYTF.

This clonotype was seen at least ten times. The rearrangement joins TRBV3-1 to TRBJ2-1; 12 bases agree with TRBD2. After removal of 2 bases from V and 15 bases from J, the junction contained 14 bases not matched to a gene. Per the germline V gene, CDR1 is LGHDT and CDR2 is YNNKEL (reference sequence). The CDR3 runs 16 residues. CDR3 bases: TGTGCCAGCAGCCAAATTGTCCAGGGGACTAGCGGGTCGCGGTTCTTC. Translating it yields CASSQIVQGTSGSRFF.

This clonotype turned up a few times. The CDR3 DNA reads as TGTGCCAGCATGGGGCCCGACTCAGGGAACACTGAAGCTTTCTTT. Amino acids: CASMGPDSGNTEAFF. The V call is TRBV25-1, the J call TRBJ1-1; tentatively, D is TRBD1 (5 bases). This CDR3 contains 15 residues. V lost 7 bases and J 1 base, leaving 16 bases between the germline ends. CDR1 MGHDK and CDR2 SYGVNS come from the germline V gene. Full variable domain (rest looked up from reference TRBV25-1 and TRBJ1-1): EADIYQTPRYLVIGTGKKITLECSQTMGHDKMYWYQQDPGMELHLIHYSYGVNSTEKGDLSSESTVSRIRTEHFPLTLESARPSHTSQYLCASMGPDSGNTEAFFGQGTRLTVV.

This clonotype has at least ten counts. This rearrangement joins TRBV7-9 to TRBJ1-3; D unresolved. Deletions cut 3 bases from V and 1 base from J, with 10 bases between. Germline CDR1 SEHNR, CDR2 FQNEAQ (reference sequence). This CDR3 is 15 amino acids long. Here the CDR3 reads CASSLVLGSGNTIYF. As DNA, the CDR3 is TGTGCCAGCAGCTTGGTTCTGGGATCTGGAAACACCATATATTTT. Combining the CDR3 with reference TRBV7-9 and TRBJ1-3 gives the whole variable domain DTGVSQNPRHKITKRGQNVTFRCDPISEHNRLYWYRQTLGQGPEFLTYFQNEAQLEKSRLLSDRFSAERPKGSFSTLEIQRTEQGDSAMYLCASSLVLGSGNTIYFGEGSWLTVV.

This clonotype showed up many times. V usage is TRBV7-2 and J usage is TRBJ2-7, with 12 positions matching TRBD2. CDR1 is SGHTA and CDR2 is FQGNSA in the germline V gene. Trimming took 5 bases from V and 4 from J; bases not matched to a gene: 6. The CDR3 sequence is 15 residues long. The CDR3 DNA follows: TGTGCCAGCAGCCCTCTAGCGGGAGGGCCGTACGAGCAGTACTTC. Its protein is CASSPLAGGPYEQYF.

This chain joins TRBV6-1 and TRBJ2-6; no reliable D call. Deletions cut 6 bases from V and 0 bases from J, with 9 bases between. Germline values: CDR1 MNHNS, CDR2 SASEGT. The CDR3 is 15 residues long. CDR3 sequence: CASSPDISGANVLTF. DNA for the CDR3: TGTGCCAGCAGCCCCGACATCTCTGGGGCCAACGTCCTGACTTTC.

This clonotype was counted ten times or more. The chain carries TRBV13 and TRBJ2-4, with a tentative D call TRBD2 (6 bases). V dropped 4 bases and J dropped 5 bases, with 18 bases sitting between them. The CDR3 consists of 16 residues. The germline V gene encodes CDR1 PRHDT and CDR2 FYEKMQ (reference sequence). In DNA form, the CDR3 reads TGTGCCAGCAGCTCCAAGGCGTCAGGGAGGCAAAACATTCAGTACTTC. Its translation: CASSSKASGRQNIQYF.